The clone carrying this T cell receptor (beta chain) was detected only once. Sequenced by immunoSEQ multiplex PCR; TCRdb stores in-frame clones only, minus some. The table has about 500,000 clones, approximately 80% seen once. The record originates from a study of shared clonotypes between healthy human individuals. The CDR3 runs to 15 residues. Germline V CDR1 and CDR2: MNHNY, SVGAGI (reference sequence). J gave up 5 bases and V 5 bases, and 7 bases lay outside the gene matches. The rearrangement uses TRBV6-6 and TRBJ2-3; the match to TRBD1 covers 10 bases. This sequence originates from a woman in her thirties or forties in good health. Some clones in this sample may be carry-over from other donors' samples. What was sequenced was PBMCs. The chain's CDR3 is CASSTGTGVGDTQYF. The CDR3 DNA follows: TGTGCCAGCAGTACCGGGACAGGGGTTGGAGATACGCAGTATTTT.